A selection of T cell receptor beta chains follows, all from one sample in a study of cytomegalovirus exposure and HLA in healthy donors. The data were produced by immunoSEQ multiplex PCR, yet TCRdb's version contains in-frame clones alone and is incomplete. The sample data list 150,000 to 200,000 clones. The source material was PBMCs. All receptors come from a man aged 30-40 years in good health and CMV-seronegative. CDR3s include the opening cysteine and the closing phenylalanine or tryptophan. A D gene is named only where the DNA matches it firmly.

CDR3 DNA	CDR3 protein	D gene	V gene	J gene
TGCGCCAGCAGTGAGGCGGGGGCTTCTGGCTACACCTTC	CASSEAGASGYTF	NA	TRBV10-1	TRBJ1-2
TGTGCCAGCAGCTTACCAGGGGGGTTTGAAAAACTGTTTTTT	CASSLPGGFEKLFF	TRBD1	TRBV7-9	TRBJ1-4
TGTGCCAGCACTTTCTCTAGCGGGGCCTACGAGCAGTACTTC	CASTFSSGAYEQYF	TRBD2	TRBV6-1	TRBJ2-7
TGTGCCAGCAGCTGGGGTGTAGGGGCTAACACTGAAGCTTTCTTT	CASSWGVGANTEAFF	NA	TRBV5-8	TRBJ1-1
TGTGCCTGGGCGGACGGGGAAGGTTCAACGCAGTACTTC	CAWADGEGSTQYF	NA	TRBV30	TRBJ2-5
TGTGCCTGGGGTCAGGGGGCTTTGAGCAATCAGCCCCAGCATTTT	CAWGQGALSNQPQHF	TRBD1	TRBV30	TRBJ1-5
TGTGCCAGTAGTGACTCTTGGTACGAGCAGTACTTC	CASSDSWYEQYF	NA	TRBV19	TRBJ2-7
TGCAGTGCTCAGACAGCCTACGAGCAGTACTTC	CSAQTAYEQYF	NA	TRBV20-1	TRBJ2-7
TGTGCCAGCAGCCAAGATATCGGGCAGGGCGGTCTTTGGAATCAGCCCCAGCATTTT	CASSQDIGQGGLWNQPQHF	NA	TRBV4-2	TRBJ1-5
TGTGCCAGTAGTACCCTACAGGGGGGTAATGAAAAACTGTTTTTT	CASSTLQGGNEKLFF	TRBD1	TRBV19	TRBJ1-4
TGTGCCAGCAGCGTTTCTGCAGGGAGGGGGAAAGAGACCCAGTACTTC	CASSVSAGRGKETQYF	NA	TRBV21-1	TRBJ2-5
TGTGCCAGCAGTAGACAGGGAAGGTCTGAAGCTTTCTTT	CASSRQGRSEAFF	TRBD1	TRBV6-4	TRBJ1-1
TGTGCCAGCAGCTTTAGACAGGGCGGGCAAAAACTGTTTTTT	CASSFRQGGQKLFF	TRBD1	TRBV7-2	TRBJ1-4
TGTGCCAGCAGTGTAGTGGGGCCTACTAGCACAGATACGCAGTATTTT	CASSVVGPTSTDTQYF	NA	TRBV2	TRBJ2-3
TGTGCCACCAGCAGAGATTTTGGCGGTCACAATGAGCAGTTCTTC	CATSRDFGGHNEQFF	NA	TRBV15	TRBJ2-1
TGTGCCAGCAGTCGCGCAGGGGGAACCAATCAGCCCCAGCATTTT	CASSRAGGTNQPQHF	TRBD1	TRBV27	TRBJ1-5
TGCGCCAGCAGTACCGGGACAGGGCTTGACGAGCAGTACTTC	CASSTGTGLDEQYF	TRBD1	TRBV10-1	TRBJ2-7
TGTGCCAGCAGTGAAATGATGAGCACTGGGGCCAACGTCCTGACTTTC	CASSEMMSTGANVLTF	NA	TRBV6-1	TRBJ2-6
TGTGCCAGCAGTTTAGTCGCGGGGAGACCAGAGACCCAGTACTTC	CASSLVAGRPETQYF	NA	TRBV28	TRBJ2-5
TGCAGCGTTCAACAGGGGGTCGGCTATGGCTACACCTTC	CSVQQGVGYGYTF	TRBD1	TRBV29-1	TRBJ1-2
TGCGCCAGCAGCGAACAGGGGGATACGCAGTATTTT	CASSEQGDTQYF	TRBD1	TRBV5-1	TRBJ2-3
TGTGCCAGCAGCGTAGGGAGGACTAGCGGAAACGCGCAGTATTTT	CASSVGRTSGNAQYF	TRBD2	TRBV9	TRBJ2-3
TGTGCCAGTAGTGTCGGGACAGCTAATAATGAAAAACTGTTTTTT	CASSVGTANNEKLFF	TRBD1	TRBV19	TRBJ1-4
TGTGCCTGGAGTGTACAGTCAGACAGGGGAAATGGCTACACCTTC	CAWSVQSDRGNGYTF	TRBD1	TRBV30	TRBJ1-2
TGTGCCTGGAGTACAGCCCCTGGCGTTGATGAGCAGTTCTTC	CAWSTAPGVDEQFF	NA	TRBV30	TRBJ2-1
TGTGCCAGCAGCCTGGGGCCCCTTGAGGCAAACACCATATATTTT	CASSLGPLEANTIYF	NA	TRBV5-6	TRBJ1-3
TGTGCCAGCAGCCCAGGACAGGGAGAGGGCTACACCTTC	CASSPGQGEGYTF	TRBD1	TRBV5-6	TRBJ1-2
TGCGCCAGCAGAACAGACCCCGGAACAGTTTCCTACGAGCAGTACTTC	CASRTDPGTVSYEQYF	NA	TRBV5-1	TRBJ2-7
TGTGCCACAAAACAGGGTACCTATGGCTACACCTTC	CATKQGTYGYTF	NA	TRBV28	TRBJ1-2
TGTGCCAGCAGCCAACCTCGGGACAGGGGATCCACTGAAGCTTTCTTT	CASSQPRDRGSTEAFF	TRBD1	TRBV14	TRBJ1-1
TGTGCCAGCAGCTCCGACAGGGCCAACTACGAGCAGTACTTC	CASSSDRANYEQYF	TRBD1	TRBV7-9	TRBJ2-7